One and the same sample provided the 8 T cell receptor beta chains below, sequenced in a study of cytomegalovirus exposure and HLA in healthy donors. In the PCR, 60 Vbeta and 13 Jbeta primers were used. Profiling relied on immunoSEQ multiplex PCR, and the TCRdb table lists in-frame clones only, not all of them. The sample lists 140,000 to 150,000 clones, 65% to 80% seen once, with approximately 13% in the top ten. Input material: PBMCs. These receptors were collected from a man aged 35 to 55 in good health and CMV-seropositive.

The chain employs TRBV15 and TRBJ2-2; the match to TRBD2 covers 10 bases. Germline trimming cut 1 base from V and 9 bases from J; bases unmatched to any gene: 11. CDR3 length equals 17 residues. Germline assignment: CDR1 LNHNV and CDR2 YYDKDF (reference sequence). CDR3 in amino acids: CATSRADLAGVGRELFF. CDR3 bases: TGTGCCACCAGCAGAGCCGACCTAGCGGGAGTGGGGCGGGAGCTGTTTTTT.

The chain couples TRBV7-2 to TRBJ2-3; D may be TRBD1 (6 bases). V shed 6 bases and J shed 2 bases, with 15 bases lying between them. In germline, CDR1 is SGHTA, CDR2 FQGNSA. The CDR3 spans 15 residues. The CDR3 spells CASRRDRRYTDTQYF. DNA for the CDR3: TGTGCCAGCAGGAGAGACAGGAGATACACAGATACGCAGTATTTT.

The V gene is TRBV7-8, the J gene TRBJ2-7; D may be TRBD1 (6 bases). From germline, CDR1 is SGHVS and CDR2 FQNEAQ. V was trimmed by 5 bases and J by 0 bases, leaving 17 bases between them. This CDR3 is 16 amino acids long. This CDR3 is CASSRLRDKNSYEQYF. CDR3 nucleotides: TGTGCCAGCAGCCGCCTCCGGGACAAAAACTCCTACGAGCAGTACTTC.

This chain joins TRBV15 and TRBJ2-1; 7 bases line up with TRBD2. Germline V gives CDR1 LNHNV, CDR2 YYDKDF (reference sequence). This CDR3 contains 15 residues. Losses at the gene ends were 6 bases for V and 5 bases for J; bases not matched to a gene: 10. This chain's CDR3 is CATRAVGLDHNEQFF. CDR3 coding DNA: TGTGCCACCAGAGCTGTCGGACTAGACCACAATGAGCAGTTCTTC.

This clone showed up just a few times. The chain combines TRBV2 with TRBJ1-2; D is uncertain. CDR1 and CDR2 (germline): SNHLY, FYNNEI. V was shortened by 6 bases and J by 4 bases, with 6 bases between the two germline ends. The CDR3 contains 11 residues. CDR3 loop: CASRSFYGYTF. CDR3 nucleotides: TGTGCCAGCAGAAGCTTCTATGGCTACACCTTC.

The chain joins TRBV10-1 to TRBJ2-1; 10 bases map to TRBD2. Losses at the gene ends were 3 bases for V and 8 bases for J; bases not matched to a gene: 7. The CDR3 spans 15 residues. The germline CDR1 and CDR2 sequences are WNHNN and SYGVQD (reference sequence). CDR3 in DNA: TGCGCCAGCAGTGAAGGGCTAGCGGGAGACCATGAGCAGTTCTTC. This codes for CASSEGLAGDHEQFF.

The chain couples TRBV5-1 to TRBJ2-7; the D is unclear. V was shortened by 2 bases and J by 3 bases, with 9 bases between the two germline ends. CDR1 SGHRS and CDR2 YFSETQ come from the germline V gene. The CDR3 runs to 13 residues. CDR3 region: CASSFDTDYEQYF. The CDR3 coding sequence is TGCGCCAGCAGCTTCGACACCGACTACGAGCAGTACTTC.

This sequence joins TRBV9 and TRBJ2-2; perhaps TRBD1 as D (6 bases). The V end lost 4 bases, the J end lost 5 bases, and 18 bases lay between the germline ends. Germline assignment: CDR1 SGDLS and CDR2 YYNGEE. The CDR3 covers 16 residues. CDR3 bases: TGTGCCAGCAGCCAGAGTCAGGGGCGCCGGACCGGGGAGCTGTTTTTT. Translation: CASSQSQGRRTGELFF.